Listed below are T cell receptor beta chains from one sample, sequenced in a study of cytomegalovirus exposure and HLA in healthy donors. Data came from immunoSEQ multiplex PCR; TCRdb stores just in-frame clones and leaves some out. Its listing shows under 40,000 clones. The sample was PBMCs. The receptors shown here come from a woman in her 40s in good health and CMV-seropositive. Each CDR3 is given without its conserved first and last residue. The order of the fields is V gene, J gene, CDR3 protein.

v_gene: TRBV2
j_gene: TRBJ2-1
CDR3aa: ASSPGLSFYNEQF

v_gene: TRBV28
j_gene: TRBJ2-5
CDR3aa: ASVEGVGETQY

v_gene: TRBV9
j_gene: TRBJ2-7
CDR3aa: ASSLGGEAYEQY

v_gene: TRBV19
j_gene: TRBJ1-1
CDR3aa: ASSIAPCTAEAF

v_gene: TRBV7-8
j_gene: TRBJ2-1
CDR3aa: ASSFWSGAPDEQF

v_gene: TRBV7-2
j_gene: TRBJ2-5
CDR3aa: ASSLIMSQETQY

v_gene: TRBV27
j_gene: TRBJ2-7
CDR3aa: ASSQRDGSYEQY

v_gene: TRBV28
j_gene: TRBJ2-1
CDR3aa: ASSFWTVGDNEQF

v_gene: TRBV9
j_gene: TRBJ1-2
CDR3aa: ASSVEGMVGYT

v_gene: TRBV7-2
j_gene: TRBJ1-4
CDR3aa: ASSSQRAVLF

v_gene: TRBV6-1
j_gene: TRBJ1-3
CDR3aa: ASREGTASGNTIY

v_gene: TRBV6-5
j_gene: TRBJ2-2
CDR3aa: ASSFAVSSTGELF

v_gene: TRBV10-3
j_gene: TRBJ2-1
CDR3aa: AIKWANEQF

v_gene: TRBV13
j_gene: TRBJ2-7
CDR3aa: ASSGRNRERDGQY

v_gene: TRBV6-6
j_gene: TRBJ1-2
CDR3aa: ASSPGGGYGYT

v_gene: TRBV6-1
j_gene: TRBJ2-1
CDR3aa: ASNGGGSFEQF

v_gene: TRBV29-1
j_gene: TRBJ2-1
CDR3aa: SVDTPPF

v_gene: TRBV7-6
j_gene: TRBJ2-7
CDR3aa: ASSSYPAGGQPYEQY

v_gene: TRBV5-4
j_gene: TRBJ2-5
CDR3aa: ASSPLAGEETQY

v_gene: TRBV2
j_gene: TRBJ2-2
CDR3aa: ASTGRANTGELF

v_gene: TRBV5-1
j_gene: TRBJ2-5
CDR3aa: ASSQTGEETQY

v_gene: TRBV5-1
j_gene: TRBJ2-2
CDR3aa: ASSAGLAGGPSGELF

v_gene: TRBV11-3
j_gene: TRBJ2-3
CDR3aa: ASSPSGSTGTDTQY

v_gene: TRBV7-8
j_gene: TRBJ2-5
CDR3aa: ASGTGLKETQY

v_gene: TRBV27
j_gene: TRBJ1-6
CDR3aa: ASSYLSLGQGDSPLH

v_gene: TRBV7-2
j_gene: TRBJ2-2
CDR3aa: ASRTGGPFGELF

v_gene: TRBV4-3
j_gene: TRBJ1-3
CDR3aa: ASSSDSDRAIGNTIY